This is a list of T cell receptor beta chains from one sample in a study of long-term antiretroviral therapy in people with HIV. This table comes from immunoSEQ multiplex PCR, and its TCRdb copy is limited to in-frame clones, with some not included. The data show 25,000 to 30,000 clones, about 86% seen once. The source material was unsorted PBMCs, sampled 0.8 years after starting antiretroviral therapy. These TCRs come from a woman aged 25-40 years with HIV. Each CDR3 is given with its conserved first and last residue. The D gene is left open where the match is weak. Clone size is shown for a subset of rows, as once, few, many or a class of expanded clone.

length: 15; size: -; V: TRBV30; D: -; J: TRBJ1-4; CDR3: CAWKPVGAANEKLFF; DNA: TGTGCCTGGAAACCCGTCGGGGCGGCTAATGAAAAACTGTTTTTT
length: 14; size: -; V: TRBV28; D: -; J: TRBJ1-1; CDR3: CASSSPQGRTEAFF; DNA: TGTGCCAGCAGTTCCCCACAGGGAAGGACTGAAGCTTTCTTT
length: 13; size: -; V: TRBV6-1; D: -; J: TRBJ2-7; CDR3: CASSGAGIYEQYF; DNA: TGTGCCAGCAGTGGGGCAGGGATCTACGAGCAGTACTTC
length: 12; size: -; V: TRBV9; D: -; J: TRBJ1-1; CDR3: CASSVQGSEAFF; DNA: TGTGCCAGCAGCGTACAGGGCTCTGAAGCTTTCTTT
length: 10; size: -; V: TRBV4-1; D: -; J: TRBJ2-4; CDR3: CASSQEGPHF; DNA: TGCGCCAGCAGCCAAGAGGGACCTCACTTC
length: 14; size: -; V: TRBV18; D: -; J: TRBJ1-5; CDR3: CASSSLGGNQPQHF; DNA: TGTGCCAGCTCCTCCTTAGGGGGGAATCAGCCCCAGCATTTT
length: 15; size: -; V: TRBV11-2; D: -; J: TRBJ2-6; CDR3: CASSLEYSGANVLTF; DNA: TGTGCCAGCAGCTTAGAATACTCTGGGGCCAACGTCCTGACTTTC
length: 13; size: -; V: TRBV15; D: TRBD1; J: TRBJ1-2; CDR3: CATRQGRITGYTF; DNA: TGTGCCACGAGACAGGGTAGGATTACTGGCTACACCTTC
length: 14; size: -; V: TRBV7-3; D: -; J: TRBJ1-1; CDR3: CASSALGGNTEAFF; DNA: TGTGCCAGCAGCGCCTTAGGCGGCAACACTGAAGCTTTCTTT
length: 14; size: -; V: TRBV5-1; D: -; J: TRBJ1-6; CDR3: CASSFGAGNSPLHF; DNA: TGCGCCAGCAGCTTTGGGGCGGGGAATTCACCCCTCCACTTT
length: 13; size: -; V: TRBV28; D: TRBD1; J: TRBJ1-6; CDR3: CASRGTDLLSLHF; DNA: TGTGCCAGCAGGGGGACAGACCTTCTATCCCTCCACTTT
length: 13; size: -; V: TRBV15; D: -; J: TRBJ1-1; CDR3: CATSREIISEAFF; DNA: TGTGCCACCAGCAGAGAGATTATTTCTGAAGCTTTCTTT
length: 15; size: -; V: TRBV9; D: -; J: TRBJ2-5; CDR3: CASSVEVPRGETQYF; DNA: TGTGCCAGCAGCGTAGAGGTCCCTAGAGGGGAGACCCAGTACTTC
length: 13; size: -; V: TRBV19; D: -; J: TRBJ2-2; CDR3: CASSILSGGELFF; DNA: TGTGCCAGTAGTATTCTTAGTGGTGGGGAGCTGTTTTTT
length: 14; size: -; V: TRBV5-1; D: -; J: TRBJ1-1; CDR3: CASSSWGGGTEAFF; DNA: TGCGCCAGCAGCAGCTGGGGCGGGGGCACTGAAGCTTTCTTT
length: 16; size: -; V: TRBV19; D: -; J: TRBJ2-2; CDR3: CASRAPTFGFGGELFF; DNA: TGTGCCAGCCGGGCCCCTACCTTTGGGTTTGGCGGGGAGCTGTTTTTT
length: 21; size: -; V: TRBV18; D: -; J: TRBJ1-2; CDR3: CASSPTESAGRAHLANYGYTF; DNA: TGTGCCAGCTCACCAACCGAATCTGCCGGCAGGGCCCACCTAGCTAACTATGGCTACACCTTC
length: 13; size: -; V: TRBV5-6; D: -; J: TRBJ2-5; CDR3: CASSLTNEETQYF; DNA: TGTGCCAGCAGCTTGACAAACGAAGAGACCCAGTACTTC
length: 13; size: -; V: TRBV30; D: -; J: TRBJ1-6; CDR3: CASARATNSPLHF; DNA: TGTGCCTCGGCCAGGGCGACAAATTCACCCCTCCACTTT
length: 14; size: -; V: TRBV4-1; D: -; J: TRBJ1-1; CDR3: CASSHSRGDTEAFF; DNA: TGCGCCAGCAGCCATTCCCGAGGGGACACTGAAGCTTTCTTT
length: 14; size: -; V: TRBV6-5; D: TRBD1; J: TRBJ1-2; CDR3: CASSSAGTDYGYTF; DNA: TGTGCCAGCAGTTCGGCCGGGACAGACTATGGCTACACCTTC
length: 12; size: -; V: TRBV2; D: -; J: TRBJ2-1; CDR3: CASSGGGGEQFF; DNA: TGTGCCAGCAGTGGGGGGGGCGGAGAGCAGTTCTTC
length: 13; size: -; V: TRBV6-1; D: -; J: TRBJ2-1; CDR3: CASRPGGENEQFF; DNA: TGTGCCAGCAGGCCAGGGGGGGAGAATGAGCAGTTCTTC
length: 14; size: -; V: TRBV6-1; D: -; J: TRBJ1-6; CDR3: CASLDSRPDSPLHF; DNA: TGTGCCAGCCTTGACTCCCGCCCCGATTCACCCCTCCACTTT
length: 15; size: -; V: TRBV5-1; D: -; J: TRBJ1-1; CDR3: CASSFGGAMNTEAFF; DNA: TGCGCCAGCAGCTTCGGGGGGGCCATGAACACTGAAGCTTTCTTT
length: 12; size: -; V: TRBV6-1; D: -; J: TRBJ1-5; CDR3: CASSSGNQPQHF; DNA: TGTGCCAGCAGCTCAGGGAATCAGCCCCAGCATTTT
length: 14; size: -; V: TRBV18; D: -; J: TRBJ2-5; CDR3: CASSRPGVSETQYF; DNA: TGTGCCAGCTCACGTCCCGGGGTCAGTGAGACCCAGTACTTC
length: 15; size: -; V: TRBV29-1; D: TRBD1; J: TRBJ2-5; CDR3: CSVPPSQGAWETQYF; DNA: TGCAGCGTCCCCCCCAGTCAGGGGGCCTGGGAGACCCAGTACTTC
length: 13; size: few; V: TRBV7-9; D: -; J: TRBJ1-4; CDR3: CASKEGVGEKLFF; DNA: TGTGCCAGCAAGGAGGGTGTCGGGGAAAAACTGTTTTTT
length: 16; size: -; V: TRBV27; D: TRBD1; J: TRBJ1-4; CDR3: CASSFGTGRTNEKLFF; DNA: TGTGCCAGCAGTTTTGGGACAGGGCGAACTAATGAAAAACTGTTTTTT
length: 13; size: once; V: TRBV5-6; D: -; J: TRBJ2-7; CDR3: CASRVTGTTEQYF; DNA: TGTGCCAGCAGGGTAACCGGGACAACGGAGCAGTACTTC
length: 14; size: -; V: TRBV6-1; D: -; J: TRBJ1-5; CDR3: CASDSYPSNQPQHF; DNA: TGTGCCAGTGACAGTTACCCTAGCAATCAGCCCCAGCATTTT
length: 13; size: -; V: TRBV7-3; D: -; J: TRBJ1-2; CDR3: CASSSGRGSRYTF; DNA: TGTGCCAGCAGCTCTGGACGTGGGTCCCGCTACACCTTC
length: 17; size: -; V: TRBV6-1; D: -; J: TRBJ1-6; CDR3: CASSEDSLSSYNSPLHF; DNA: TGTGCCAGCAGTGAGGACAGTCTTAGCTCCTATAATTCACCCCTCCACTTT
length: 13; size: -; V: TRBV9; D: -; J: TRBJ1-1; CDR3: CASSVDRNTEAFF; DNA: TGTGCCAGCAGCGTAGACAGGAACACTGAAGCTTTCTTT
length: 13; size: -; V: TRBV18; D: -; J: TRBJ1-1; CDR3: CASSHKKGTEAFF; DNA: TGTGCCAGCTCACATAAAAAGGGCACTGAAGCTTTCTTT
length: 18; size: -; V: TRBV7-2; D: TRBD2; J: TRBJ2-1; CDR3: CASSPTSGAAYSYNEQFF; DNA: TGTGCCAGCAGCCCTACTAGCGGGGCCGCTTACTCCTACAATGAGCAGTTCTTC
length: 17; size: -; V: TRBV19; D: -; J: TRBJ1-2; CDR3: CASSTSPVRVGFSGYTF; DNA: TGTGCCAGTAGTACCTCTCCCGTTAGGGTCGGGTTTTCTGGCTACACCTTC
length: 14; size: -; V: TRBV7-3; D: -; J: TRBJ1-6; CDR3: CASRLGQYNSPLHF; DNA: TGTGCCAGCAGACTGGGGCAGTATAATTCACCCCTCCACTTT
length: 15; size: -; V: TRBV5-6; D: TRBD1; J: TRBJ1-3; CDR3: CASSLGTGAGNTIYF; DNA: TGTGCCAGCAGCTTGGGTACAGGGGCCGGAAACACCATATATTTT
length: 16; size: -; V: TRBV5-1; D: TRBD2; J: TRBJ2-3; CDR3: CASSLVSGGRPSTQYF; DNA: TGCGCCAGCAGCTTGGTTAGCGGGGGGCGACCCTCTACGCAGTATTTT
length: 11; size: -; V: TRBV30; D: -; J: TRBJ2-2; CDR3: CAWSGGMELFF; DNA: TGTGCCTGGAGTGGGGGGATGGAGCTGTTTTTT
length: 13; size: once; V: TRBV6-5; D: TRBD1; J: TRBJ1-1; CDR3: CATRTGGWTEAFF; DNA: TGTGCCACTCGGACAGGGGGGTGGACTGAAGCTTTCTTT
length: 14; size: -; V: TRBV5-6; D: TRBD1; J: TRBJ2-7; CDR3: CASSFNRGTYEQYF; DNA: TGTGCCAGCAGCTTTAACAGGGGGACCTACGAGCAGTACTTC
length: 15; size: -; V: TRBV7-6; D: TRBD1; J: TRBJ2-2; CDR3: CASSLGTGNTGELFF; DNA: TGTGCCAGCAGCTTAGGGACAGGCAACACCGGGGAGCTGTTTTTT
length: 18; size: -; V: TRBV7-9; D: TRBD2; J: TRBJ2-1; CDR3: CASIPKPYLAGGANEQFF; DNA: TGTGCCAGCATCCCGAAACCCTACCTAGCGGGGGGCGCCAATGAGCAGTTCTTC
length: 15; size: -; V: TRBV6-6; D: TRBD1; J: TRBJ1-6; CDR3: CASRTTGTGDSPLHF; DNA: TGTGCCAGCAGGACCACCGGGACAGGGGACTCACCCCTCCACTTT
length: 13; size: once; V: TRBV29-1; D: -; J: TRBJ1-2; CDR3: CSVGPATNYGYTF; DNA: TGCAGCGTTGGGCCAGCCACTAACTATGGCTACACCTTC